This TCR beta chain stems from a study of PD-1 blockade in classical Hodgkin lymphoma. Whole-study findings and limits: Newly diagnosed patients had baseline TCR diversity that was reportedly lower than that of healthy donors. CD4+ TCR diversity, unlike CD8+, climbed significantly by C4D1. The origin of the repertoire differences remains undefined, with disease activity or prior therapy as possible causes. Nivolumab initiated under 1 year post-ASCT led to patient exclusion.

A note on this clone: Its antigen is unidentified.

The germline V gene encodes CDR1 SNHLY and CDR2 FYNNEI. Trimming cost V 5 bases and J 5 bases, with 9 bases left between them. The CDR3 consists of 12 residues. The time point: cycle 4 day 1 (C4D1), after around six weeks of nivolumab. All patients relapsed after autologous stem cell transplantation, and brentuximab vedotin exposure varied. Clones were read by immunoSEQ multiplex PCR, and TCRdb kept only the in-frame ones, dropping some. The sample has tens of thousands of clones, over 80% seen once; the top ten hold over 15%. The TCR sequence derives from a human donor with classical Hodgkin lymphoma. The V and J genes are TRBV2 and TRBJ2-5, with unresolved D. The material was peripheral blood mononuclear cells (PBMCs), obtained before the fourth cycle of nivolumab. CDR3 bases: TGTGCCAGCAGTCTGAACCCCGAGACCCAGTACTTC. Protein: CASSLNPETQYF.